The present T cell receptor (beta chain) was sequenced within a study of blood T cell repertoires in COVID-19. Study overall: The samples span acute and convalescent COVID-19 from the United States, Italy and Spain. In each case, the material was cDNA or gDNA derived from T cells, B-cell-depleted T cells, or PBMCs.

In the authors' workflow: It was from reference gene primer amplification that nucleated cell counts were estimated. Assay: immunoSEQ multiplex PCR; the TCRdb copy retains only in-frame clones and omits some. V, J and clone size are those of that table, while D and trimming were read from the DNA. The sample consists of some 300,000 clones, more than 70% of them appearing once. Trimming took off 6 bases at V and 4 bases at J, with 12 bases between the two ends. Looked up from germline, CDR1 is MDHEN and CDR2 is SYDVKM. The CDR3 extends over 14 amino acids. This rearrangement joins TRBV28 to TRBJ1-4; the D gene is possibly TRBD1 (6 bases). The sample taken for sequencing was peripheral blood. The sequence came from a woman in her 30s who had recovered from COVID-19. CDR3 protein: CASSQTGYNEKLFF. CDR3 coding DNA: TGTGCCAGCAGCCAGACAGGCTATAATGAAAAACTGTTTTTT.